These 20 T cell receptor beta chains share one sample of origin, sequenced in a study of T cells in Graves' hyperthyroidism and ophthalmopathy (dated by TCRdb to about 2019). The library was produced with multiplex PCR. TCRdb names Illumina HiSeq 2000 as the instrument used. Amplification of TCR beta CDR3 regions was carried out from RNA transcripts. The TCR CDR3 was subjected to a first round of RT-PCR using the HTBI primer set and the Qiagen OneStep RT-PCR kit. TCRdb reprocessed the public reads (quality trimming at Q25 with fastp, clone calling with MiXCR) and kept in-frame beta chains. Entries are consolidated by CDR3 protein sequence, retaining the most common genes and DNA. The sample contains 370,000 or so distinct CDR3 sequences, about 13% of them found a single time. Around 20% of the sample comes from the top ten. Sequenced sample: blood. These receptors all stem from a man aged 30 to 45 with Graves' hyperthyroidism that later progressed to Graves' ophthalmopathy.

This clonotype has just a few counts. J is TRBJ2-7 and V is TRBV20-1; D is unresolved. The germline V gene has CDR1 DFQATT and CDR2 SNEGSKA (reference sequence). V was clipped by 3 bases and J by 5 bases, with 8 bases between them. There are 11 residues in the CDR3. CDR3 DNA sequence: TGCAGTGCTAGGGTCCGCCACGAGCAGTACTTC. Its protein is CSARVRHEQYF.

This clonotype was counted at least ten times. This rearrangement joins TRBV7-6 to TRBJ2-7; 8 bases are shared with TRBD1. This CDR3 has 15 amino acids. After removal of 5 bases from V and 2 bases from J, the junction contained 8 bases not matched to a gene. Germline V gene lookup returns CDR1 SGHVS and CDR2 FNYEAQ. The CDR3 sequence is CASSPRWTGTYEQYF. In DNA, the CDR3 is TGTGCCAGCAGCCCTCGTTGGACAGGGACCTACGAGCAGTACTTC. The full variable domain, in which reference TRBV7-6 and TRBJ2-7 provide the parts outside the CDR3, is GAGVSQSPRYKVTKRGQDVALRCDPISGHVSLYWYRQALGQGPEFLTYFNYEAQQDKSGLPNDRFSAERPEGSISTLTIQRTEQRDSAMYRCASSPRWTGTYEQYFGPGTRLTVT.

This chain links TRBV29-1 with TRBJ2-2; 7 bases fit TRBD1. The CDR3 loop spans 12 amino acids. V was clipped by 6 bases and J by 4 bases; unmatched bases: 2. The germline V gene encodes CDR1 SQVTM and CDR2 ANQGSEA. The CDR3 DNA reads TGCAGCGTGGGGGACAGCACCGGGGAGCTGTTTTTT. Translating gives CSVGDSTGELFF.

With regard to this clonotype: Being one base from a much bigger clone, this may be a read error. This CDR3 is missing its conserved last phenylalanine or tryptophan, likely due to a read error. The chain employs TRBV7-3 and TRBJ2-5; a possible D gene is TRBD2 (6 bases). CDR1 SGHTA and CDR2 FQGTGA come from the germline V gene. CDR3 length: 15 residues. V lost 1 base to trimming and J lost 4 bases, with 13 bases between them. The CDR3: CASSLIAGGPETQYL. The CDR3 DNA reads TGTGCCAGCAGCTTAATTGCTGGAGGGCCAGAGACCCAGTACCTC.

The sample holds many counts of this clonotype. The CDR3 bases are TGTGCCACCAGCAGAGATCAGGAGGGAACTGAAGCTTTCTTT. Translation: CATSRDQEGTEAFF. V gene TRBV15 combines with J gene TRBJ1-1; no clear D gene. Germline CDR1 and CDR2: LNHNV and YYDKDF (reference sequence). This CDR3 has 14 amino acids. V lost 0 bases to trimming and J lost 5 bases, with 10 bases between them.

This clonotype came up a few times. The chain links TRBV20-1 to TRBJ1-2; D is ambiguous. Trimming cost V 2 bases and J 0 bases, with 10 bases left between them. The CDR3 length is 14 residues. Germline V gene data show CDR1 as DFQATT and CDR2 as SNEGSKA (reference sequence). This chain's CDR3 is CSARIQPTNYGYTF. The CDR3 coding sequence is TGCAGTGCTAGAATACAGCCTACTAACTATGGCTACACCTTC.

This clonotype was detected many times. This chain links TRBV11-2 with TRBJ1-1; tentative D call: TRBD1 (5 bases). CDR1 is SGHAT, CDR2 FQNNGV, per germline. The CDR3 loop spans 13 amino acids. V lost 0 bases, J lost 11 bases, and 13 bases lay in between. This CDR3 is CASSLESSGAAFF. The CDR3 DNA follows: TGTGCCAGCAGCTTAGAAAGCTCTGGGGCGGCTTTCTTT.

This clonotype was detected only a few times. This chain connects TRBV9 to TRBJ2-7; 9 bases are shared with TRBD1. Germline-derived CDR1 and CDR2 are SGDLS and YYNGEE. V trimming: 7 bases; J trimming: 3 bases; junction bases outside the gene matches: 14. There are 16 residues in the CDR3. The CDR3 reads CASPILPTGGGYEQYF. CDR3 DNA: TGTGCCAGCCCCATCCTCCCTACAGGGGGCGGCTACGAGCAGTACTTC.

On this clonotype: Being one base from a much bigger clone, this may be a read error. V and J are TRBV20-1 and TRBJ2-1; 9 bases align to TRBD1. The CDR3 has 16 residues. Germline trimming cut 6 bases from V and 7 bases from J; bases unmatched to any gene: 16. Germline-derived CDR1 and CDR2 are DFQATT and SNEGSKA (reference sequence). CDR3 sequence: CSARDRATAPGNEQFF. CDR3 sequence (DNA): TGCAGTGCGAGGGACAGGGCGACCGCTCCCGGGAATGAGCAGTTCTTC.

This clonotype has at least ten counts. The chain carries TRBV20-1 and TRBJ1-6, with D unclear. This CDR3 region has 12 residues. Trimming left V 3 bases short and J 10 bases short, with 10 bases between. From germline, CDR1 is DFQATT and CDR2 SNEGSKA (reference sequence). The CDR3 reads CSARDRTSPLHF. The CDR3, as DNA: TGCAGTGCTAGGGACCGGACGTCACCCCTCCACTTT.

There are a few counts of this clonotype. The chain recombines TRBV28 with TRBJ2-4; 11 bases are a match to TRBD2. V trimming: 6 bases; J trimming: 6 bases; junction bases outside the gene matches: 7. Germline CDR1 MDHEN, CDR2 SYDVKM. This CDR3 has 15 residues. The CDR3 region is CASRIAGGPINIQYF. Written as DNA, the CDR3 is TGTGCCAGCAGAATAGCGGGGGGGCCAATAAACATTCAGTACTTC. The full variable domain, its missing parts supplied by reference TRBV28 and TRBJ2-4, is DVKVTQSSRYLVKRTGEKVFLECVQDMDHENMFWYRQDPGLGLRLIYFSYDVKMKEKGDIPEGYSVSREKKERFSLILESASTNQTSMYLCASRIAGGPINIQYFGAGTRLSVL.

This rearrangement joins TRBV14 to TRBJ1-3; TRBD1 aligns across 7 bases. Per the germline V gene, CDR1 is SGHDN and CDR2 is FVKESK. The ends lost 5 bases at V and 0 bases at J; junction bases unmatched: 7. This CDR3 is 16 amino acids long. CDR3: CASSWDRTPSGNTIYF. The CDR3 nucleotides read TGTGCCAGCAGCTGGGACAGAACTCCCTCTGGAAACACCATATATTTT.

The rearrangement links TRBV18 to TRBJ1-2; unclear D gene. In germline, CDR1 is KGHSH, CDR2 LQKENI. This CDR3 region has 16 residues. V lost 4 bases to trimming and J lost 4 bases, with 19 bases between them. The CDR3 region is CASSLEIDTLGYGYTF. The CDR3 nucleotides are TGTGCCAGCTCACTGGAAATTGACACCTTGGGCTATGGCTACACCTTC.

The V and J genes are TRBV7-2 and TRBJ2-5; D remains ambiguous. The V end lost 2 bases, the J end lost 6 bases, and 7 bases lay between the germline ends. Germline V gene data show CDR1 as SGHTA and CDR2 as FQGNSA. There are 12 residues in the CDR3. The CDR3 is CASSLSRQTQYF. CDR3 coding DNA: TGTGCCAGCAGCTTATCGCGGCAGACCCAGTACTTC.

This clonotype was counted many times. This chain joins TRBV27 and TRBJ1-1; tentatively, D is TRBD1 (5 bases). V was trimmed by 3 bases and J by 7 bases, leaving 15 bases between them. Germline V lookup: CDR1 MNHEY, CDR2 SMNVEV (reference sequence). This CDR3 contains 14 residues. CDR3 sequence: CASSFRAMQDEAFF. The DNA for the CDR3 is TGTGCCAGCAGTTTCAGGGCAATGCAGGATGAAGCTTTCTTT.

For this clonotype: A clone one base away is much larger, so this may be a read error. The chain uses TRBV24-1 and TRBJ2-3, with D possibly matching TRBD1 (7 bases). Germline V gene data show CDR1 as KGHDR and CDR2 as SFDVKD. The CDR3 loop spans 15 amino acids. The CDR3, as DNA: TGTGCCACCAGTGATTTCGGGGGACAGACTCATACGCGGTATTTT. Residues: CATSDFGGQTHTRYF.

In this sample, this clonotype turned up a few times. V usage is TRBV28 and J usage is TRBJ2-7; 9 positions agree with TRBD1. Looked up from germline, CDR1 is MDHEN and CDR2 is SYDVKM. Trimming took 5 bases from V and 2 from J; bases not matched to a gene: 7. This CDR3 is 15 amino acids long. The DNA for the CDR3 is TGTGCCAGCAGTACCCGGACAGGGGAAGCCTACGAGCAGTACTTC. Residues: CASSTRTGEAYEQYF.

V gene TRBV27 combines with J gene TRBJ2-1; TRBD2 is a possible D gene (6 bases). The CDR3 sequence is 14 residues long. The germline V and J ends were trimmed by 3 bases and 5 bases, with 11 bases remaining between them. Per the germline V gene, CDR1 is MNHEY and CDR2 is SMNVEV (reference sequence). The CDR3 bases are TGTGCCAGCAGTTTCTGGCGGAGGGACAATGAGCAGTTCTTC. Translated: CASSFWRRDNEQFF.

This clonotype was observed many times. This rearrangement joins TRBV7-9 to TRBJ2-2, with a weak D call TRBD2 (5 bases). The V gene's germline CDR1 is SEHNR and CDR2 FQNEAQ (reference sequence). V was clipped by 2 bases and J by 5 bases, with 9 bases between them. The CDR3 spans 14 residues. This CDR3 is CASSLTRNTGELFF. The DNA of the CDR3 is TGTGCCAGCAGCTTAACTAGGAATACCGGGGAGCTGTTTTTT.

Many counts were recorded for this clonotype. The J gene is TRBJ1-6, the V gene TRBV7-9; D remains ambiguous. Trimming pared 1 base from V and 3 bases from J, leaving 7 bases between. The length of the CDR3 is 15 residues. Germline values: CDR1 SEHNR, CDR2 FQNEAQ (reference sequence). Here the CDR3 reads CASSLDSLYNSPLHF. For the CDR3, the DNA is TGTGCCAGCAGCTTAGATTCTCTCTATAATTCACCCCTCCACTTT.